This TCR beta chain originates from a study of cytomegalovirus exposure and HLA in healthy donors (dated 2017 in TCRdb). Concerning the study at large: An earlier analysis of several hundred of the donors reported 250 to 300 Gb of sequence data and 117 million unique TCR beta sequences obtained from approximately 180 million T cells. Roughly 300 gigabases of sequencing data and some 85 million unique TCR sequences were included in an early release covering about 700 HLA-typed donors. Among the roughly 400 genotyped donors, around 81% belonged to the genetic ancestry cluster associated with self-reported Caucasian donors. The study was designed to test whether signatures of past pathogen exposure could be identified by cataloging public T cell receptors. The study used immunosequencing to profile the T cell repertoires of approximately 640 subjects and linked those repertoires to cytomegalovirus serostatus. A separate validation cohort of over 95 different subjects was used in addition to the roughly 620-subject first cohort. To predict cytomegalovirus infection status, the study combined high-throughput TCR immunosequencing, statistical association of individual TCRs with disease status, and machine learning. In a later analysis, previously published TCR beta repertoires from roughly 710 donors were re-analyzed and high-resolution HLA genotyping was added so that TCR occurrence patterns could be studied. Rather than using new phenotypic data, the later analysis identified candidate immune exposures from TCR beta sequences and from how often those sequences occurred across donors. An earlier analysis of 500 to 650 of the donors applied high-throughput TCR beta sequencing to assess whether each TCR beta V gene segment acted as functional or pseudogenic. Alongside the repertoire data, information on donor age, sex, ethnicity and CMV serostatus was compiled. A later genetic analysis took genome-wide SNP genotypes for 398 of the 666 donors and used that subset as a discovery cohort. Every discovery cohort repertoire had been produced on one sequencing platform. Both class I and class II loci were covered by HLA typing, at four-digit resolution. The number of typed donors differed by locus: roughly 629-640 for A, B, C, DRB1 and DQB1; approximately 520 for DQA1; roughly 600 for DPA1; and 400 to 480 for DPB1. Five DR-DQ haplotypes were treated as single units for association and clustering because of strong linkage in the cohort. Among approximately 370 genotyped donors of the cohort, an average of approximately 240,000 unique TCR beta nucleotide sequences was sequenced per donor, of which 15% to 20% were non-productive.

The cohort consisted of some 670 healthy bone marrow donors. All cohort members were sampled while nominally healthy, although unrecorded immune exposures were likely present. The donor was CMV seropositive and was included in the group of 250 to 350 seropositive cohort members. A peripheral blood sample was collected from each donor, and TCR beta sequencing was performed on peripheral blood mononuclear cells. Genomic DNA was extracted from the blood cell samples with the Qiagen DNeasy Blood Extraction Kit. This clone was seen a handful of times. Its antigen is still unknown. It has no much larger one-base neighbor in the sample; base qualities were not kept. The paper as a whole reports these results and caveats: Cytomegalovirus status was reported to be diagnosed by the classifier with high specificity and sensitivity in both the original and validation cohorts. In vitro tests confirmed that a few of the cytomegalovirus-associated TCR beta chains recognize cytomegalovirus antigens. Immune exposure information for the cohort was limited to CMV serostatus. Broadly in line with IMGT annotations, most TCR beta V segments showed up in productive rearrangements about 87% or about 30% of the time in an earlier analysis of a few hundred of the donors. Sequencing depth was assumed to be roughly uniform across donors in the presence/absence analyses, though that assumption may not hold. Because counts were too low, seventeen rarely observed V segments, including chromosome 9 orphons, were excluded from the earlier analysis of some 590 of the donors. Most CMV-associated TCR beta chains appeared to be HLA-restricted in a later analysis, and the HLA associations seemed to be driven largely by CMV exposure. A further reported finding was that TCR beta sequences accurately predicted the HLA-A and HLA-B alleles for most subjects in the first cohort. At a false discovery rate of 0.05, a later analysis linked 16,951 TCR beta sequences to specific HLA alleles. Because the 87-base-pair reads could not distinguish some IMGT-functional V segments, including TRBV6-2 and TRBV6-3, those segments were excluded. A total of fewer than 200 TCR beta chains were listed by the study as associated with cytomegalovirus. HLA typing was unavailable for some donors at each locus, so association tests used only the typed subset. A group of highly shared sequence variants was considered likely to be a technical artifact of the sequencing pipeline. Correlated functional status among segregating V segments might reflect linkage disequilibrium, but an unknown experimental factor could not be ruled out. In this cohort, only TCR beta chains were sequenced, and detectable features were limited by the absence of alpha or paired-chain data. In a later analysis, TCR association rates were found to vary across HLA loci, with the most associated TCRs seen for DRB1 alleles and the fewest for HLA-C alleles. In a later analysis, HLA-associated TCR beta chains showed more clonal expansion and lower generation probabilities than non-associated chains that were equally common. A later genetic analysis reported fewer N-insertions in productive TCRs among donors in an Asian-associated ancestry cluster than the roughly 700-donor mean. Several of the top co-occurrence clusters appeared to be linked to parvovirus B19, influenza, CMV and Epstein-Barr virus, according to a later analysis. According to the authors, the approach could potentially be generalized to other disease states and immunological phenotypes. An association between a missense DCLRE1C variant and V-gene and J-gene trimming of TCR beta chains was found in a later genetic analysis and replicated in an independent cohort. Most TCR sequences were seen in very few donors, while some public TCRs were found in many individuals. Assigning TCR associations to individual alleles was difficult when HLA alleles, especially DR and DQ, strongly co-occurred.

Per the germline V gene (reference sequence), MNHEY is the CDR1 and SMNVEV is the CDR2. Trimming removed 4 bases from V and 2 bases from J, leaving 13 bases between the germline ends. The CDR3, from cysteine to phenylalanine, totals 15 residues. Only CDR3 DNA is held: 45 bases, read in frame from base 1. Libraries were prepared through the immunoSEQ multiplex PCR assay. The multiplex PCR relied on a mix of 60 forward primers for TCR Vbeta segments and 13 reverse primers for TCR Jbeta segments. The CDR3 region of rearranged TCR beta genes was amplified from genomic DNA with a multiplex PCR assay. On the Illumina HiSeq System, the amplified TCR beta libraries were sequenced as 87-base-pair reads. The original pipeline was this. A later analysis counted approximately 74 million unique TCR beta chains across the 666 repertoires, and some 11 million of these chains were shared by at least two donors. A nearest-neighbor algorithm error-corrected the raw reads and collapsed the reads into unique sequences, merging closely related sequences to remove PCR and sequencing errors. V, D and J gene segments were assigned by aligning CDR3 sequences to IMGT reference sequences. For a sequence to be retained, at least a six-nucleotide match to both a V gene segment and a J gene segment was required. A rearrangement was called productive if the CDR3 had no stop codons and remained in frame with V and J, and every other rearrangement was called non-productive. Following IMGT convention, CDR3 was defined as the stretch from the second conserved V-encoded cysteine to the conserved J-encoded phenylalanine. Sequences without an unambiguous match to a single V gene segment were excluded from the earlier analysis of approximately 600 of the donors. In an earlier analysis of several hundred of the donors, V segments were called functional above 56.7% productive rearrangements and were called segregating when the between-donor standard deviation exceeded 5%. A statistical classification framework was built for diagnosing cytomegalovirus status from the catalog of TCR beta chain sequences. A later analysis assigned V and J genes by comparing TCR nucleotide sequences with IMGT/GENE-DB human TR gene sequences. Using the TCRdist pipeline, a later analysis assigned CDR3 sequences along with most-parsimonious VDJ recombination scenarios. A later analysis defined each TCR beta chain by its CDR3 amino acid sequence plus V-gene family, and excluded reads lacking a unique V-gene family. A later analysis removed several hundred highly shared, low-generation-probability nucleotide sequences to deal with suspected cross-contamination and a sequencing artifact. A later analysis calculated a clonal expansion index for each public chain from normalized within-repertoire ranks of inferred template counts. A later analysis computed generation probabilities with a VDJ recombination model fitted to out-of-frame rearrangements, and checked the results against IGoR. A later analysis scored TCR-TCR, TCR-HLA and TCR-CMV co-occurrence with hypergeometric tests, applying a repertoire-size bias correction to TCR pairs. A later analysis estimated false discovery rates by permuting HLA or CMV assignments 20 times. In a later analysis, co-occurring TCRs were grouped using DBSCAN, with TCRdist sequence similarity added in when clustering inside HLA-allele-positive subsets. Repertoires with fewer than 30,000 or more than 120,000 public chains, plus five repertoires with anomalous nucleotide sharing, were excluded from co-occurrence clustering. Here the immuneACCESS table is served through TCRdb, limited to in-frame sequences with V and J called. Missing clones are a known gap in these copies; in checked studies unresolved V genes cover under half, and the rest lacks a known reason. From that table come the V and J calls and clone size; the DNA was used to work out D and trimming. Counted in this sample were under 150,000 clones; roughly 80% of them appeared once. Around 4.1% of the sample is taken by the ten largest.

This sequence was found in a middle-aged man in good health and CMV-seropositive. This chain joins TRBV27 to TRBJ2-3, with a weak D call of TRBD2 (6 bases match). The sequencing input was PBMCs. DNA sequence: TGTGCCAGCAGTTCTCAGCCGGGACTCACAGATACGCAGTATTTT. This is translated as CASSSQPGLTDTQYF.